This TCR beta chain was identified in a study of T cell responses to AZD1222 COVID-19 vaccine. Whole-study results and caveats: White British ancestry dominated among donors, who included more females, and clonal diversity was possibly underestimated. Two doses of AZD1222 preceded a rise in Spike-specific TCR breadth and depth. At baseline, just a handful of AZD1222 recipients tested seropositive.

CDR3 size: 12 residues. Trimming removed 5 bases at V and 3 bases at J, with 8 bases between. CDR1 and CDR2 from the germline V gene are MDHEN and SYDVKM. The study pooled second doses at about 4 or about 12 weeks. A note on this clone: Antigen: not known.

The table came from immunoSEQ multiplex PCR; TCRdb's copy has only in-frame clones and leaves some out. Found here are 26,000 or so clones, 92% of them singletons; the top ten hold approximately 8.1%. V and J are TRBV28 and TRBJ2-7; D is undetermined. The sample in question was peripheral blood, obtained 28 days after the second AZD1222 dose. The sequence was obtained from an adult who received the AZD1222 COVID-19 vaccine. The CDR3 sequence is CASSGRNYEQYF. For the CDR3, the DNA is TGTGCCAGCAGTGGGCGGAACTACGAGCAGTACTTC. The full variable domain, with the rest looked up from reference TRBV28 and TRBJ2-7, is DVKVTQSSRYLVKRTGEKVFLECVQDMDHENMFWYRQDPGLGLRLIYFSYDVKMKEKGDIPEGYSVSREKKERFSLILESASTNQTSMYLCASSGRNYEQYFGPGTRLTVT.